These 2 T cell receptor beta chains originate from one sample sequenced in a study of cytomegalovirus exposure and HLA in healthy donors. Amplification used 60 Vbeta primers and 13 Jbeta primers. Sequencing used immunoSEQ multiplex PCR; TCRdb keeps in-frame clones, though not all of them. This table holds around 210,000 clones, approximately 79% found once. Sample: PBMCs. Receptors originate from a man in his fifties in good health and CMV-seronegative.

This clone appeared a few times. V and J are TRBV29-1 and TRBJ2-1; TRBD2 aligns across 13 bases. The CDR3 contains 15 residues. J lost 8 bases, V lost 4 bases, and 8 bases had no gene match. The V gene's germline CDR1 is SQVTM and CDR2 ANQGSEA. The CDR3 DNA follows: TGCAGCGTTGGTCACGGGACTAGCGGGAAAGATGAGCAGTTCTTC. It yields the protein CSVGHGTSGKDEQFF.

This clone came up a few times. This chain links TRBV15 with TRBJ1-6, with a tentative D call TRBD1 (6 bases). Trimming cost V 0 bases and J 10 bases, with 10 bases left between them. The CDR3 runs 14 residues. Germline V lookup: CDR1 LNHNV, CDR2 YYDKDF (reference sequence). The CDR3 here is CATSRDPGGSPLHF. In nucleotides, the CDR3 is TGTGCCACCAGCAGAGATCCGGGGGGCTCACCCCTCCACTTT.